The 16 T cell receptor beta chains in this list originate from one sample, sequenced in a study of blood T cell repertoires in COVID-19. The data were produced by immunoSEQ multiplex PCR, yet TCRdb's version contains in-frame clones alone and is incomplete. The data contain over 450,000 clones, 85% to 90% of them singletons. Material: peripheral blood. The receptors come from a woman aged 45-65 years with COVID-19, enrolled during active disease.

This clone was recorded a few times. The gene calls are TRBV2 and TRBJ1-3, with D hard to call. Germline V gene lookup returns CDR1 SNHLY and CDR2 FYNNEI. V was pared by 5 bases and J by 0 bases, with 14 bases between. This CDR3 is built from 16 residues. The CDR3 region is CASSREEASSGNTIYF. For the CDR3, the DNA is TGTGCCAGCAGTAGAGAGGAGGCGAGCTCTGGAAACACCATATATTTT.

The chain carries TRBV6-5 and TRBJ2-7; maybe TRBD2 (5 bases). The CDR3 runs 11 residues. Trimming removed 8 bases at V and 5 bases at J, with 10 bases between. In germline, CDR1 is MNHEY, CDR2 SVGAGI. The CDR3 sequence is CASDEGDEQYF. The CDR3 DNA sequence: TGTGCCAGCGACGAGGGAGACGAGCAGTACTTC.

The chain combines TRBV19 with TRBJ1-3, with D possibly being TRBD1 (5 bases). Germline CDR1 reads LNHDA; CDR2 reads SQIVND (reference sequence). The CDR3 loop spans 17 amino acids. The V end was cut by 5 bases, the J end by 0 bases, with 17 bases between. Here the CDR3 DNA reads TGTGCCAGTAGTTTGGCAGGGAGGATCCGCTCTGGAAACACCATATATTTT. Its protein is CASSLAGRIRSGNTIYF.

The count of this clone is one. This rearrangement joins TRBV19 to TRBJ2-7; tentative D call: TRBD1 (6 bases). The CDR3 sequence is 13 residues long. V gave up 4 bases and J gave up 2 bases, with 9 bases separating them. The V gene's germline CDR1 is LNHDA and CDR2 SQIVND (reference sequence). The CDR3 sequence: CASSTQGTYEQYF. In DNA form, the CDR3 reads TGTGCCAGTAGTACCCAGGGGACCTACGAGCAGTACTTC.

This chain joins TRBV11-2 and TRBJ2-3; D unclear. Trimming cost V 0 bases and J 6 bases, with 7 bases left between them. Germline values: CDR1 SGHAT, CDR2 FQNNGV. CDR3 length equals 13 residues. The CDR3 DNA reads as TGTGCCAGCAGCTTAGACCCCCGGGATACGCAGTATTTT. As protein: CASSLDPRDTQYF.

CDR3 amino acids: CASSPYTSNEQFF. CDR3 in DNA: TGTGCCAGCTCACCGTATACTAGTAATGAGCAGTTCTTC. The chain recombines TRBV18 with TRBJ2-1; D is possibly TRBD2 (5 bases). In germline, CDR1 is KGHSH, CDR2 LQKENI. Trimming took off 3 bases at V and 7 bases at J, with 10 bases between the two ends. This CDR3 has 13 residues.

This chain connects TRBV4-2 to TRBJ1-1; D not resolved. Looked up from germline, CDR1 is LGHNA and CDR2 is YNFKEQ. This CDR3 is built from 13 residues. Trimming left V 2 bases short and J 4 bases short, with 8 bases between. CDR3: CASSQRSSTEAFF. CDR3 coding DNA: TGTGCCAGCAGCCAACGTTCTAGCACTGAAGCTTTCTTT.

This chain uses TRBV3-1 (or the pseudogene TRBV3-2) with TRBJ1-2; D might be TRBD1 (6 bases). V lost 4 bases and J 8 bases, leaving 26 bases between the germline ends. Looked up from germline, CDR1 is LGHDT and CDR2 is YNNKEL (reference sequence). CDR3 size: 17 residues. CDR3 region: CASSPQLGQISSLGYTF. CDR3 DNA sequence: TGTGCCAGCAGCCCCCAATTAGGACAGATCTCCTCTTTAGGCTACACCTTC.

Turning to this clone: The sample holds other DNA sequences that translate to the same CDR3. The CDR3 bases are TGTGCCAGTAGTATAAGCTCCTCTGGAAACACCATATATTTT. It is translated as CASSISSSGNTIYF. The chain has TRBV19 and TRBJ1-3; D remains ambiguous. This CDR3 contains 14 residues. Per the germline V gene, CDR1 is LNHDA and CDR2 is SQIVND (reference sequence). Trimming took off 2 bases at V and 0 bases at J, with 5 bases between the two ends.

This chain connects TRBV19 to TRBJ1-2, with 10 bases aligning to TRBD1. Germline assignment: CDR1 LNHDA and CDR2 SQIVND (reference sequence). The CDR3 is 14 amino acids. Trimming took 4 bases from V and 4 from J; bases not matched to a gene: 3. The DNA for the CDR3 is TGTGCCAGTAGTACCGACAGGGGGCCCTATGGCTACACCTTC. This codes for CASSTDRGPYGYTF.

The genes are TRBV5-1 and TRBJ1-1; D uncertain. The CDR3 consists of 14 residues. Looked up from germline, CDR1 is SGHRS and CDR2 is YFSETQ. The V end was cut by 5 bases, the J end by 1 base, with 12 bases between. CDR3 sequence reads: CASRGDSANTEAFF. DNA of the CDR3: TGCGCCAGCAGAGGTGACTCAGCGAACACTGAAGCTTTCTTT.

This sequence joins TRBV27 and TRBJ2-7; perhaps TRBD2 as D (7 bases). The germline gives CDR1 MNHEY, CDR2 SMNVEV (reference sequence). This CDR3 has 14 amino acids. V was clipped by 2 bases and J by 3 bases, with 11 bases between them. The CDR3 DNA reads TGTGCCAGCAGTTTAGGGGGGGCCGACTACGAGCAGTACTTC. This encodes CASSLGGADYEQYF.

The chain couples TRBV5-6 to TRBJ2-7; 15 nucleotides match TRBD2. The J segment lost 5 bases and the V segment lost 5 bases, leaving 8 bases of the junction unmatched. The CDR3 spans 16 residues. Germline V lookup: CDR1 SGHDT, CDR2 YYEEEE. The CDR3 DNA reads TGTGCCAGCAGTCAAGGACTAGCGGGGGGGCTCGACGAGCAGTACTTC. Amino acid sequence: CASSQGLAGGLDEQYF.

This clone showed up just once. The J gene is TRBJ1-1, the V gene TRBV20-1; TRBD1 agrees at 10 bases. This CDR3 is built from 12 residues. In germline, CDR1 is DFQATT, CDR2 SNEGSKA (reference sequence). V shed 3 bases and J 10 bases; nucleotides not matched to a gene: 5. CDR3: CSASGDRGRAFF. CDR3 sequence (DNA): TGCAGTGCTAGTGGGGACAGGGGAAGAGCTTTCTTT.

The chain carries TRBV4-1 and TRBJ2-5, with 8 bases aligning to TRBD2. CDR3 size: 17 residues. Unmatched junction bases numbered 9, after V lost 0 bases and J lost 3 bases. Germline-derived CDR1 and CDR2 are MGHRA and YSYEKL. CDR3 bases: TGCGCCAGCAGCCAAGACGAGGGGATAGCGGGGAAAGAGACCCAGTACTTC. Translating it yields CASSQDEGIAGKETQYF.

V and J are TRBV27 and TRBJ2-3; possibly TRBD1 for D (6 bases). The CDR3 extends over 15 amino acids. Germline V gene data show CDR1 as MNHEY and CDR2 as SMNVEV (reference sequence). Between the trimmed V and J ends, which lost 4 bases and 6 bases, there was a span of 17 bases. The chain's CDR3 is CASSSLTGTPDTQYF. The CDR3 coding sequence is TGTGCCAGCAGTTCGCTTACAGGGACCCCCGATACGCAGTATTTT.